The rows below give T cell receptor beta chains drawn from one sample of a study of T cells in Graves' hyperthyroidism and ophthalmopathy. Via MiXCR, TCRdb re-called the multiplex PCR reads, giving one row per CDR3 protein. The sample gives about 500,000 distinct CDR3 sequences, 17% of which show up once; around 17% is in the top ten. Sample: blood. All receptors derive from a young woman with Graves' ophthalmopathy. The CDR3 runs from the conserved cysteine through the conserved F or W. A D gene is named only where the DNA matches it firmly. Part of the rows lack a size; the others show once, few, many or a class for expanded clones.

DNA: TGTGCCAGCAGCTCCCCCTTCGGACTAGCGGGGGACGGAACAGATACGCAGTATTTT; CDR3: CASSSPFGLAGDGTDTQYF; J: TRBJ2-3; D: TRBD2; size: many; V: TRBV13
DNA: TGTGCCAGCAGCTTAGAACCCGGACTAGCGGGCGATACGCAGTATTTT; CDR3: CASSLEPGLAGDTQYF; J: TRBJ2-3; D: TRBD2; size: NA; V: TRBV7-6
DNA: TGTGCCAGCAGCGCTTCGACTAGCGGGAGCACAGATACGCAGTATTTT; CDR3: CASSASTSGSTDTQYF; J: TRBJ2-3; D: TRBD2; size: many; V: TRBV7-8
DNA: TGCAGTGCTAGTGAGGACACCCGCTCCTACGAGCAGTACTTC; CDR3: CSASEDTRSYEQYF; J: TRBJ2-7; D: NA; size: many; V: TRBV20-1
DNA: TGTGCCAGCAGCCCACCCGGACAGGGGTATTCCGAGCAGTACTTC; CDR3: CASSPPGQGYSEQYF; J: TRBJ2-7; D: TRBD1; size: many; V: TRBV3-1
DNA: TGTGCCAGCAGCCCCATGAAGGCGGGATCCGAGCAGTACTTC; CDR3: CASSPMKAGSEQYF; J: TRBJ2-7; D: NA; size: few; V: TRBV7-2
DNA: TGTGCCAGCAGCAAATTCGGGGTTACCTACGAGCAGTACTTC; CDR3: CASSKFGVTYEQYF; J: TRBJ2-7; D: NA; size: many; V: TRBV27
DNA: TGTGCCATCAGTGGCGGACAGACCACCGGGGAGCTGTTTTTT; CDR3: CAISGGQTTGELFF; J: TRBJ2-2; D: NA; size: few; V: TRBV10-3
DNA: TGTGCCAGCAGTTACTCCCGGGGCGGGGAGCTGTTTTTT; CDR3: CASSYSRGGELFF; J: TRBJ2-2; D: NA; size: few; V: TRBV6-5
DNA: TGCGCCAGCAGCTTGGCCGTGGGTTACGGCTCGGGACAGGGGGTCTACGAGCAGTACTTC; CDR3: CASSLAVGYGSGQGVYEQYF; J: TRBJ2-7; D: TRBD1; size: many; V: TRBV5-1
DNA: TGCAGCGGGCAGGGAATCGAGGAATCCGGGGAGCTGTTTTTT; CDR3: CSGQGIEESGELFF; J: TRBJ2-2; D: NA; size: few; V: TRBV29-1
DNA: TGTGCCAGCAGCGTGGGTCCCGCTAGCACAGATACGCAGTATTTT; CDR3: CASSVGPASTDTQYF; J: TRBJ2-3; D: NA; size: many; V: TRBV9
DNA: TGTGCCAGCAGCCCTCAGGGGGCCCAAGAGACCCAGTACTTC; CDR3: CASSPQGAQETQYF; J: TRBJ2-5; D: TRBD1; size: few; V: TRBV7-3
DNA: TGTGCCAGCTCACCTATCAGAGGGGTAAATACTGAAGCTTTCTTT; CDR3: CASSPIRGVNTEAFF; J: TRBJ1-1; D: NA; size: NA; V: TRBV18
DNA: TGTGCCAGCAGCTTAGTTGTCGGACAGATATATCGGAACTCCTACGAGCAGTACTTC; CDR3: CASSLVVGQIYRNSYEQYF; J: TRBJ2-7; D: NA; size: few; V: TRBV7-9
DNA: TGTGCCAGCAGCCCGGTGCGATTTCGCTACACCTTC; CDR3: CASSPVRFRYTF; J: TRBJ1-2; D: NA; size: many; V: TRBV6-8
DNA: TGTGCCAGCAGCTTAGAGGTAGGGGGTGACACTGAAGCTTTCTTT; CDR3: CASSLEVGGDTEAFF; J: TRBJ1-1; D: NA; size: NA; V: TRBV7-9
DNA: TGTGCCAGCAGCCGGTGGGGGGCGGAGACCCAGTACTTC; CDR3: CASSRWGAETQYF; J: TRBJ2-5; D: NA; size: many; V: TRBV7-2
DNA: TGTGCCTGGAGTGTATTACTTAATGAGCAGTTCTTC; CDR3: CAWSVLLNEQFF; J: TRBJ2-1; D: NA; size: NA; V: TRBV30
DNA: TGTGCCAGTAGTATGGGAGGAAGGACTGAGCAGTTCTTC; CDR3: CASSMGGRTEQFF; J: TRBJ2-1; D: NA; size: few; V: TRBV19
DNA: TGTGCCAGCTCACCACCCCGCAGGGACGATGGCTACACCTTC; CDR3: CASSPPRRDDGYTF; J: TRBJ1-2; D: NA; size: few; V: TRBV18
DNA: TGTGCCAGCAGCCCAGAGTCCGGTTCCGGGGCCAACGTCCTGACTTTC; CDR3: CASSPESGSGANVLTF; J: TRBJ2-6; D: NA; size: NA; V: TRBV4-2
DNA: TGCGCCAGCAGCTTCGAGGGGCCCTACAATGAGCAGTTCTTC; CDR3: CASSFEGPYNEQFF; J: TRBJ2-1; D: NA; size: many; V: TRBV5-1
DNA: TGTGCCAGCAGAACTGCCGGAGGTTACAATGAGCAGTTCTTC; CDR3: CASRTAGGYNEQFF; J: TRBJ2-1; D: NA; size: many; V: TRBV7-8
DNA: TGTGCCAGCAGTGCGGGGTTCACAGATACGCAGTATTTT; CDR3: CASSAGFTDTQYF; J: TRBJ2-3; D: NA; size: NA; V: TRBV2
DNA: TGTGCCAGCAGCCAAGAGAGCCTTAATCCCGGGGAGCTGTTTTTT; CDR3: CASSQESLNPGELFF; J: TRBJ2-2; D: NA; size: few; V: TRBV4-2
DNA: TGTGCCAGTAGTATATTGGGCGAAGGGGCTTACAATGAGCAGTTCTTC; CDR3: CASSILGEGAYNEQFF; J: TRBJ2-1; D: NA; size: few; V: TRBV19
DNA: TGTGCCAGCAGTGTGGGAACGGCAGGCACTGAAGCTTTCTTT; CDR3: CASSVGTAGTEAFF; J: TRBJ1-1; D: NA; size: many; V: TRBV27
DNA: TGTGCCAGTCAACAGGGGGGGGTCACTGAAGCTTTCTTT; CDR3: CASQQGGVTEAFF; J: TRBJ1-1; D: TRBD1; size: many; V: TRBV18
DNA: TGCAGCGTTGGAAGGACAGCCTACACCGGGGAGCTGTTTTTT; CDR3: CSVGRTAYTGELFF; J: TRBJ2-2; D: NA; size: few; V: TRBV29-1
DNA: TGTGCCAGCAGTTTAGGACAGGGGGCTCATGGCTACACCTTC; CDR3: CASSLGQGAHGYTF; J: TRBJ1-2; D: TRBD1; size: NA; V: TRBV28
DNA: TGTGCCAGCAGGACTGACCGGGACAGCGGGAGAGAGACCCAGTACTTC; CDR3: CASRTDRDSGRETQYF; J: TRBJ2-5; D: NA; size: many; V: TRBV12-3/TRBV12-4
DNA: TGTGCCTGGAGTGGGAGACGAACCGGGACTACAGATTGGGGGACCCAGTACTTC; CDR3: CAWSGRRTGTTDWGTQYF; J: TRBJ2-5; D: TRBD2; size: NA; V: TRBV30
DNA: TGCAGTGCCTGTCCCCCGGACGGTATTTCGAACACTGAAGCTTTCTTT; CDR3: CSACPPDGISNTEAFF; J: TRBJ1-1; D: NA; size: many; V: TRBV20-1
DNA: TGTGCCAGTAGTATAGGCGGCAGAGGATACGAGCAGTACTTC; CDR3: CASSIGGRGYEQYF; J: TRBJ2-7; D: NA; size: NA; V: TRBV19
DNA: TGTGCCATCAGTGGACGGACTAGCGGTACTTACAATGAGCAGTTCTTC; CDR3: CAISGRTSGTYNEQFF; J: TRBJ2-1; D: TRBD2; size: NA; V: TRBV10-3
DNA: TGCGCCAGCAGCCAAGGGGGGCAGAACACTGAAGCTTTCTTT; CDR3: CASSQGGQNTEAFF; J: TRBJ1-1; D: NA; size: few; V: TRBV4-1
DNA: TGCAGTGCTAGAGATAACAGGGGGGCCTCGGAGAACACTGAAGCTTTCTTT; CDR3: CSARDNRGASENTEAFF; J: TRBJ1-1; D: TRBD1; size: NA; V: TRBV20-1
DNA: TGTGCCAGCAGCTTAGACGGGAGCGCGGAAGCCGAAGAGACCCAGTACTTC; CDR3: CASSLDGSAEAEETQYF; J: TRBJ2-5; D: NA; size: many; V: TRBV13
DNA: TGTGCCAGTAGTCTCTCCAGGGGTATCGCTGAAGCTTTCTTT; CDR3: CASSLSRGIAEAFF; J: TRBJ1-1; D: NA; size: few; V: TRBV19
DNA: TGTGCCAGCAGTGAACGGATTCCTGAAGCTTTCTTT; CDR3: CASSERIPEAFF; J: TRBJ1-1; D: NA; size: many; V: TRBV2
DNA: TGCAGCGCCGGGACGTCGACAGATACGCAGTATTTT; CDR3: CSAGTSTDTQYF; J: TRBJ2-3; D: NA; size: NA; V: TRBV29-1
DNA: TGCAGTGCTAGAGGGGGCGCAGGAGATGGCTACACCTTC; CDR3: CSARGGAGDGYTF; J: TRBJ1-2; D: NA; size: many; V: TRBV20-1
DNA: TGTGCCAGCAGCCTAACGAACGGAAACACCATATATTTT; CDR3: CASSLTNGNTIYF; J: TRBJ1-3; D: NA; size: NA; V: TRBV11-3
DNA: TGTGCCAGCAGCTTAACTGGCGCGGGGGCCACGAATGAGCAGCTCTTC; CDR3: CASSLTGAGATNEQLF; J: TRBJ2-1; D: NA; size: NA; V: TRBV7-3